This T cell receptor (beta chain) was identified during a study of identical twins. Study-level results: Researchers reported weaker excess twin sharing in beta out-of-frame sequences.

V was cut by 8 bases and J by 1 base, with 11 bases left in between. Looked up from germline, CDR1 is SNHLY and CDR2 is FYNNEI. The CDR3 is made up of 13 amino acids. MiXCR, applied by TCRdb to the 5' RACE reads, yields one record per CDR3 protein. Of approximately 500,000 distinct CDR3 sequences listed, approximately 24% are singletons. About this clonotype itself: As yet, its antigen is unknown.

The same data also went into a second study, on T cells expressing NK-cell markers. From that report: Just one sequenced donor of eight was HCMV-seronegative, while seven were seropositive.

The rearrangement joins TRBV2 to TRBJ2-5; tentatively, D is TRBD2 (6 bases). The sequencing sample was made of CD4+ T cells sorted from blood. This clonotype was sampled from a young woman in good health. The CDR3 DNA is TGTGCCAGCCATAGGAGGGCCCAAGAGACCCAGTACTTC. Protein product: CASHRRAQETQYF.